A single sample gave rise to the 9 T cell receptor beta chains below, sequenced in a study of cytomegalovirus exposure and HLA in healthy donors. PCR used 60 Vbeta primers and 13 Jbeta primers. Sequencing was performed with immunoSEQ multiplex PCR; in TCRdb, only in-frame clones are kept and a portion is missing. The sample includes approximately 160,000 clones, about 82% seen only once; the top ten take 1%. The sample taken for sequencing was PBMCs. Source of these receptors: a woman aged 45-60 years in good health and CMV-seropositive.

The chain combines TRBV5-1 with TRBJ2-2; D may be TRBD1 (5 bases). The V gene lost 5 bases and the J gene lost 1 base, with 12 bases spanning the gap. In germline, CDR1 is SGHRS, CDR2 YFSETQ. The CDR3 has 15 residues. CDR3 sequence (DNA): TGCGCCAGCAGTGACAGAATCAAGAACACCGGGGAGCTGTTTTTT. Translated: CASSDRIKNTGELFF.

The V gene is TRBV19, the J gene TRBJ1-1, with 7 nucleotides matching TRBD1. Germline CDR1 reads LNHDA; CDR2 reads SQIVND (reference sequence). V dropped 4 bases and J dropped 10; count of bases not matched to a gene: 6. CDR3 size: 12 residues. The CDR3 sequence: CASSNRGLGAFF. The CDR3 bases are TGTGCCAGTAGTAACAGGGGTTTAGGAGCTTTCTTT.

The chain employs TRBV7-3 and TRBJ2-7; D is uncertain. V lost 2 bases and J 4 bases, leaving 9 bases between the germline ends. Germline assignment: CDR1 SGHTA and CDR2 FQGTGA. CDR3 length: 13 amino acids. The CDR3 bases are TGTGCCAGCAGCTTAGCAGGCTCTTACGAGCAGTACTTC. Protein sequence: CASSLAGSYEQYF.

The chain uses TRBV7-3 and TRBJ1-1; D is ambiguous. The CDR3 length is 15 residues. Trimming stripped 3 bases from V and 1 base from J, with 12 bases between. Germline lookup yields CDR1 SGHTA and CDR2 FQGTGA. For the CDR3, the DNA is TGTGCCAGCAGCTTGGCGGGAAATCAGAACACTGAAGCTTTCTTT. Translating gives CASSLAGNQNTEAFF.

The rearrangement uses TRBV18 and TRBJ1-1; TRBD1 agrees at 7 bases. Germline assignment: CDR1 KGHSH and CDR2 LQKENI. This CDR3 has 13 residues. V shed 0 bases, J shed 6 bases, and the junction held 1 base outside the gene matches. CDR3 amino acids: CASSPPGTAEAFF. CDR3 coding DNA: TGTGCCAGCTCACCACCGGGGACAGCTGAAGCTTTCTTT.

This chain uses TRBV25-1 with TRBJ1-6; 8 bases match TRBD1. The trim removed 4 bases at V and 5 bases at J, leaving 4 bases unmatched. This CDR3 comprises 15 residues. Germline values: CDR1 MGHDK, CDR2 SYGVNS. CDR3 protein: CASSGNRGNNSPLHF. The CDR3 DNA is TGTGCCAGCAGTGGTAACAGGGGGAATAATTCACCCCTCCACTTT.

The chain joins TRBV28 to TRBJ1-2; 8 bases are a match to TRBD1. Unmatched junction bases numbered 7, after V lost 6 bases and J lost 7 bases. Germline lookup yields CDR1 MDHEN and CDR2 SYDVKM. The CDR3 contains 13 residues. CDR3 DNA: TGTGCCAGCAGGGAAACAGGGGGTGGTGGCTACACCTTC. It translates to CASRETGGGGYTF.

J is TRBJ2-7 and V is TRBV27; 9 nucleotides line up with TRBD1. The CDR3 spans 12 residues. Germline-derived CDR1 and CDR2 are MNHEY and SMNVEV (reference sequence). Trimming at V came to 8 bases and at J to 2 bases, leaving 1 base not matched to a gene. The CDR3 protein is CASGQGTYEQYF. The CDR3 nucleotides read TGTGCCAGCGGACAGGGGACCTACGAGCAGTACTTC.

This clone was observed a handful of times. This chain joins TRBV6-5 and TRBJ2-3; 10 nucleotides line up with TRBD2. Per germline, CDR1 MNHEY and CDR2 SVGAGI. The CDR3 covers 13 residues. The trim removed 8 bases at V and 1 base at J, leaving 0 bases unmatched. The CDR3 protein is CASGTSGTDTQYF. In DNA form, the CDR3 reads TGTGCCAGCGGGACTAGCGGCACAGATACGCAGTATTTT.